This T cell receptor (beta chain) was sequenced in a study of cytomegalovirus exposure and HLA in healthy donors. Primers for the PCR totalled 60 Vbeta and 13 Jbeta. Profiled with immunoSEQ multiplex PCR; TCRdb holds only in-frame clones, not every one. The table shows about 160,000 clones, with approximately 77% occurring only once. Study-level results: What TCR beta sequences reportedly achieved was accurate prediction of HLA-A and HLA-B alleles in most subjects. Differences between HLA loci emerged in a later analysis of TCR association rates, with DRB1 most and HLA-C fewest.

This clone was detected a few times. Antigen unknown. The CDR3 length is 15 residues. V shed 6 bases and J 5 bases; nucleotides not matched to a gene: 6. Germline CDR1 reads SNHLY; CDR2 reads FYNNEI. The chain carries TRBV2 and TRBJ2-1, with TRBD2 identical over 11 bases. This sequence originates from a man aged 18 to 35 in good health and CMV-seronegative. The sequenced sample was PBMCs. CDR3 sequence (DNA): TGTGCCAGCAGGGACATAGCGGGAGGGAACAATGAGCAGTTCTTC. Translation: CASRDIAGGNNEQFF. The variable domain in full, completed from reference TRBV2 and TRBJ2-1, reads EPEVTQTPSHQVTQMGQEVILRCVPISNHLYFYWYRQILGQKVEFLVSFYNNEISEKSEIFDDQFSVERPDGSNFTLKIRSTKLEDSAMYFCASRDIAGGNNEQFFGPGTRLTVL.